Given below is one TCR beta chain in context. Antigen specificity is unknown. Per germline, CDR1 SGHRS and CDR2 YFSETQ. This CDR3 has 16 residues. Trimming pared 3 bases from V and 2 bases from J, leaving 16 bases between. This entry is derived from a study of cytomegalovirus exposure and HLA in healthy donors. Vbeta (60) and Jbeta (13) primers were used in the PCR. The protocol was immunoSEQ multiplex PCR, while the TCRdb copy is restricted to in-frame clones and leaves out a portion. Altogether over 120,000 clones are present, over 75% being singletons, with the ten largest covering roughly 2.9%. Points from the study as a whole: Later analysis demonstrated an association between a missense DCLRE1C variant and TCR beta V- and J-gene trimming. The classifier, whose performance was assessed in both the original and validation cohorts, reportedly diagnosed cytomegalovirus status with high specificity and sensitivity. Researchers catalogued approximately 170 TCR beta chains as cytomegalovirus-associated. Researchers reported from a later analysis that most CMV-associated TCR beta chains appeared HLA-restricted.

The chain uses TRBV5-1 and TRBJ2-3; possible D gene TRBD2, 6 bases. This TCR was sampled from a woman under 40 in good health and CMV-seronegative. The sequenced material came from PBMCs. CDR3 region: CASSSREVGITDTQYF. CDR3 nucleotides: TGCGCCAGCAGCTCCAGGGAGGTTGGTATCACAGATACGCAGTATTTT.